These 7 T cell receptor beta chains came from one sample sequenced in a study of blood T cell repertoires in COVID-19. Produced via immunoSEQ multiplex PCR; TCRdb's table is partial and in-frame only. The table shows about 120,000 clones, with 86% occurring only once. The specimen sequenced was peripheral blood. The receptors were sampled from a man aged 35 to 55 with acute or convalescent COVID-19.

The chain couples TRBV30 to TRBJ2-5, with 8 bases that match TRBD1. The V gene's germline CDR1 is GTSNPN and CDR2 SVGIG (reference sequence). Trimming at V came to 4 bases and at J to 5 bases, leaving 9 bases not matched to a gene. The CDR3 contains 14 residues. In nucleotides, the CDR3 is TGTGCCTGGAACGGACAGGGCGGGTGGGAGACCCAGTACTTC. Translation: CAWNGQGGWETQYF.

J is TRBJ2-4 and V is TRBV7-9, with D possibly matching TRBD2 (6 bases). Trimming cost V 1 base and J 5 bases, with 9 bases left between them. This CDR3 contains 14 residues. The germline CDR1 and CDR2 sequences are SEHNR and FQNEAQ (reference sequence). The CDR3 sequence is CASSLERAQNIQYF. For the CDR3, the DNA is TGTGCCAGCAGCTTAGAGCGGGCCCAAAACATTCAGTACTTC.

This clone occurred once. The chain combines TRBV5-1 with TRBJ2-1; 7 positions match TRBD1. Germline CDR1 is SGHRS and CDR2 is YFSETQ. The CDR3 sequence is 14 residues long. Trimming took 2 bases from V and 6 from J; bases not matched to a gene: 5. The CDR3 nucleotides are TGCGCCAGCAGCTTTGTGACAGGGTCCAATGAGCAGTTCTTC. Encoded protein: CASSFVTGSNEQFF.

The rearrangement links TRBV29-1 to TRBJ2-7; D uncertain. V was pared by 3 bases and J by 3 bases, with 6 bases between. This CDR3 spans 11 amino acids. The germline CDR1 and CDR2 sequences are SQVTM and ANQGSEA. CDR3 protein: CSVEVSYEQYF. The CDR3 DNA sequence: TGCAGCGTTGAGGTGAGCTACGAGCAGTACTTC.

This chain uses TRBV6-5 with TRBJ2-3, with TRBD2 identical over 11 bases. V dropped 4 bases and J dropped 2; count of bases not matched to a gene: 5. Germline loops: CDR1 MNHEY, CDR2 SVGAGI. The CDR3 is made up of 16 amino acids. The CDR3 sequence: CASSSLAGGFTDTQYF. The CDR3, as DNA: TGTGCCAGCAGTTCCCTAGCGGGGGGCTTCACAGATACGCAGTATTTT.

This chain connects TRBV25-1 to TRBJ2-7; tentative D call: TRBD1 (6 bases). V lost 5 bases, J lost 1 base, and 12 bases lay in between. Germline V gene lookup returns CDR1 MGHDK and CDR2 SYGVNS. The CDR3 sequence is 14 residues long. The CDR3 sequence: CASSQRGTSYEQYF. In DNA, the CDR3 is TGTGCCAGCAGTCAGAGGGGGACGTCCTACGAGCAGTACTTC.

The chain is built from TRBV19 and TRBJ1-6; TRBD1 is a possible D gene (5 bases). The CDR3 sequence is 15 residues long. From germline, CDR1 is LNHDA and CDR2 SQIVND (reference sequence). CDR3 DNA: TGTGGTACCTGCAGGGATCCTCAAAATAATTCACCCCTCCACTTT. Its translation is CGTCRDPQNNSPLHF.